Listed here are 9 T cell receptor beta chains from one sample, sequenced in a study of blood T cell repertoires in COVID-19. Profiled with immunoSEQ multiplex PCR; TCRdb holds only in-frame clones, not every one. The top ten clones hold about 0.93% of a sample with 320,000 or so clones, approximately 84% of them seen once. Source material: PBMCs or T cells enriched from blood (not recorded which). The receptors were gathered from a woman in her twenties or thirties who had recovered from COVID-19.

CDR3 amino acids: CASSEGAGSGDTQYF. The DNA of the CDR3 is TGTGCCAGCAGTGAAGGGGCGGGTTCTGGAGATACGCAGTATTTT. The chain has TRBV2 and TRBJ2-3; weak D call: TRBD2 (5 bases). This CDR3 is 15 amino acids long. CDR1 SNHLY and CDR2 FYNNEI come from the germline V gene. The V end lost 1 base, the J end lost 5 bases, and 13 bases lay between the germline ends.

This clone is a singleton in its sample. V gene TRBV12-1 combines with J gene TRBJ2-3; the tabulated D call, TRBD2, remains unverified against the DNA. TRBV12-1 has pseudogene status. CDR3 length: 15 amino acids. CDR3 sequence (DNA): TGTGCCAGCAGCTTAACTAGCTACATGCCAGATACGCAGTATTTT. This gives the protein CASSLTSYMPDTQYF.

The chain recombines TRBV19 with TRBJ1-2, with 9 bases identical to TRBD1. J gave up 0 bases and V 4 bases, and 15 bases lay outside the gene matches. The CDR3 is made up of 19 amino acids. CDR1 is LNHDA and CDR2 is SQIVND in the germline V gene (reference sequence). The CDR3 reads CASSTLGTGLPGANYGYTF. The CDR3 DNA reads as TGTGCCAGTAGTACTCTTGGGACAGGGCTACCTGGCGCTAACTATGGCTACACCTTC.

The chain combines TRBV28 with TRBJ2-3, with D unclear. In germline, CDR1 is MDHEN, CDR2 SYDVKM. The CDR3 is made up of 13 amino acids. The V and J ends lost 11 bases and 2 bases respectively, with 14 bases between them. The CDR3 DNA reads TGTGCCCATCAGGCCATTTCCACAGATACGCAGTATTTT. It codes for CAHQAISTDTQYF.

J is TRBJ1-2 and V is TRBV28; D is possibly TRBD1 (6 bases). Trimming took 6 bases from V and 5 from J, leaving 16 bases between them. The germline CDR1 and CDR2 sequences are MDHEN and SYDVKM. The CDR3 spans 14 residues. The CDR3 reads CASRPGGARYGYTF. DNA for the CDR3: TGTGCCAGCAGACCGGGGGGGGCGAGGTATGGCTACACCTTC.

This chain links TRBV2 with TRBJ2-2; TRBD2 matches at 11 bases. The V and J ends lost 6 bases and 0 bases, in that order; junction bases with no gene match: 3. Germline loops: CDR1 SNHLY, CDR2 FYNNEI. The CDR3 loop spans 16 amino acids. The CDR3: CASRLAGGPNTGELFF. CDR3 in DNA: TGTGCCAGCAGGCTAGCGGGGGGTCCGAACACCGGGGAGCTGTTTTTT.

A single count supports this clone. The gene calls are TRBV7-2 and TRBJ1-4, with D uncertain. The CDR3 covers 13 residues. From germline, CDR1 is SGHTA and CDR2 FQGNSA. Trimming took 8 bases from V and 8 from J, leaving 15 bases between them. The CDR3 sequence: CASGFTPGEKLFF. The CDR3 DNA sequence: TGTGCCAGCGGTTTTACCCCGGGGGAAAAACTGTTTTTT. Together with reference TRBV7-2 and TRBJ1-4, the CDR3 gives the full variable domain: GAGVSQSPSNKVTEKGKDVELRCDPISGHTALYWYRQSLGQGLEFLIYFQGNSAPDKSGLPSDRFSAERTGGSVSTLTIQRTQQEDSAVYLCASGFTPGEKLFFGSGTQLSVL.

The chain employs TRBV19 and TRBJ2-5; 7 nucleotides align to TRBD1. Trimming at V came to 3 bases and at J to 4 bases, leaving 2 bases not matched to a gene. The CDR3 covers 13 residues. Germline CDR1 LNHDA, CDR2 SQIVND (reference sequence). Here the CDR3 reads CASSMNRGETQYF. The CDR3 region has the DNA TGTGCCAGTAGTATGAACAGGGGAGAGACCCAGTACTTC.

The chain joins TRBV7-2 to TRBJ1-6, with 10 bases lining up with TRBD1. Germline CDR1 reads SGHTA; CDR2 reads FQGNSA. CDR3 length: 14 amino acids. Trimming at V came to 6 bases and at J to 7 bases, leaving 3 bases not matched to a gene. The CDR3 spells CASRGTGVNSPLHF. The CDR3, as DNA: TGTGCCAGCAGGGGGACAGGGGTGAATTCACCCCTCCACTTT. The complete variable domain, with remaining parts taken from reference TRBV7-2 and TRBJ1-6, reads GAGVSQSPSNKVTEKGKDVELRCDPISGHTALYWYRQSLGQGLEFLIYFQGNSAPDKSGLPSDRFSAERTGGSVSTLTIQRTQQEDSAVYLCASRGTGVNSPLHFGNGTRLTVT.